Described below is a single TCR beta chain sequence and its context. This clonotype was seen repeatedly, ten times or more. No cognate antigen has been identified for it. Per-nucleotide qualities are absent, and no much larger clonotype sits a single base away. Stable Graves' hyperthyroidism was defined as no progression to ophthalmopathy during 18 months of follow-up. Hyperthyroidism patients were newly diagnosed, had a disease duration of under 2 months, and were aged 18 to 65 years. The study excluded patients with uncontrolled infections, other autoimmune diseases, pregnancy or lactation. Diagnoses were established on the basis of clinical symptoms, serum thyroxine and TRAb, thyroid ultrasound, and orbital computed tomography. PBMCs were isolated from more than 8 ml of fresh peripheral blood by Ficoll-Paque density gradient centrifugation. Total RNA was extracted using Trizol reagent, and RNA quality was assessed on an Agilent 2100 Bioanalyzer.

From its cysteine to its phenylalanine, the CDR3 spans 15 amino acids. The entry retains the CDR3 DNA only, 45 bases that are in frame from base 1. The V end gives up 4 bases and the J end 5 bases, leaving 7 bases in the junction not matched to a gene. This sample stems from a study of T cells in Graves' hyperthyroidism and ophthalmopathy (dated by TCRdb to between 2019 and 2020). As for the study more broadly: Peripheral blood was sampled at the time of initial diagnosis, prior to any treatment. Prospective prediction of ophthalmopathy was tested in an independent validation cohort of approximately 18 hyperthyroidism patients and 17 patients who later progressed to ophthalmopathy. Once sampling was done, hyperthyroidism patients were given methimazole at a starting dose of 30 mg daily, whereas ophthalmopathy patients were given high-dose intravenous methylprednisolone. In addition, the study compared T-cell repertoires in thyroid tissue and in blood from about 6 Graves' hyperthyroidism patients. The 100 discovery patients were randomly divided into training and test sets at a 7:3 ratio. The paper reports TCR Vbeta CDR3 sequencing of over 130 peripheral blood samples: fewer than 50 ophthalmopathy, about 75 hyperthyroidism and around 17 progressor patients. TCR V-J signatures able to tell the groups apart were searched for in a discovery cohort of approximately 95 patients, of whom around 43 had Graves' ophthalmopathy and roughly 58 had stable Graves' hyperthyroidism. Study-level results and caveats: Most expanded thyroid clonotypes (frequency above 0.001) were also detected in blood, suggesting blood repertoires may reflect thyroid immune responses. A model built on a 13 V-J signature distinguished ophthalmopathy from stable hyperthyroidism, reaching 85% to 90% sensitivity and 81.08% specificity in cross-validation and 80%/75% in testing. Sample size was not statistically predetermined, and blinding of investigators to group allocation was not performed. During validation, the model predicted progression to ophthalmopathy a median of around six months ahead of onset, with around 71% sensitivity and about 75% specificity.

The TCR beta CDR3 regions were amplified from RNA transcripts. The TCR CDR3 was subjected to a first round of RT-PCR using the HTBI primer set and the Qiagen OneStep RT-PCR kit. The libraries were constructed in a second round of multiplex PCR and then size-selected and purified. Paired-end sequencing of the libraries was performed with 100 bp reads on an Illumina HiSeq2000. In the authors' own workflow: SOAPnuke was used to process the raw data, with reads discarded if the reads contained adapters or uncalled bases, had a mean Phred below 15, or lacked an exact constant-primer or identifier match. COPE v1.2.5 was used to merge the high-quality paired reads, and each unique nucleotide sequence was defined as a clonotype. MiTCR v1.1 was used to align the clonotypes against IMGT TRBV, TRBD and TRBJ reference segments. Only V-J combinations with frequency above 0.0001, covering about 99% of repertoires, were analysed. A TCS score was defined as the ratio of F50 (clonal expansion) to E x V (chaos), with BLOSUM62-based TCRdist applied between CDR3 peptides within each V-J. Welch's t-statistics and random forest reduced approximately 520 V-J features to 13, which were used in a naive Bayes classifier (R e1071). TCRdb reprocessed the public reads (quality trimming at Q25 with fastp, clone calling with MiXCR) and kept in-frame beta chains. Each CDR3 protein gets just one entry, which takes the most common genes and DNA from the rows behind it. TCRdb assigned the V and J calls; the authors' analysis was not used. In all, the sample holds about 360,000 distinct CDR3 sequences, and approximately 20% of those were seen once. The ten most abundant clones make up 3% to 4.5% of the sample.

The sequence was collected from a woman aged 18-29 years with Graves' hyperthyroidism. The rearrangement joined TRBV12-3 or TRBV12-4 to TRBJ2-7; 11 nucleotides in the junction match TRBD1. The specimen sequenced was blood. The base sequence is TGTGCCAGCAGTTCCTGGGACAGGGGGACGGACGAGCAGTACTTC. The encoded protein is CASSSWDRGTDEQYF.